This T cell receptor (beta chain) was recovered during a study of Ad26.COV2.S vaccination and SARS-CoV-2 variants (dated by TCRdb to about 2021). Broadly, across the study: TCRbeta repertoire sequencing was used to assess the specificity and breadth of SARS-CoV-2-reactive T cell receptors after Ad26.COV2.S vaccination. The TCR-sequenced set comprised about 30 samples: some 20 Ad26.COV2.S vaccine recipients, 5 placebo recipients and 8 SARS-CoV-2 convalescent individuals.

The immunoSEQ Assay was the method used to sequence TCRbeta CDR3 regions. After extraction, genomic DNA underwent amplification by bias-controlled multiplex PCR, followed by high-throughput sequencing. As for the authors' bioinformatics: To quantify the absolute abundance of every unique TCRbeta CDR3 region, sequences were collapsed and filtered. T cell fraction was estimated by normalization of TCRbeta template counts to usable DNA, with usable DNA being measured through amplification of reference genes present in all nucleated cells. Repertoire TCRs were annotated as SARS-CoV-2-specific when V gene, CDR3 amino acid sequence and J gene were exactly matched to a known reactive TCR set. The reference SARS-CoV-2 TCR set came from MIRA and was filtered for enrichment in COVID-19-positive ImmuneCODE repertoires, removing public or cross-reactive TCRs. Drawing on the MIRA antigens, annotated TCRs were analysed further at the level of specific ORF or position within ORF. Breadth was defined as annotated unique rearrangements over total unique productive rearrangements; depth was the summed frequency of those rearrangements. Group comparisons of TCR breadth used two-sided Wilcoxon rank-sum tests. Sourced from immuneACCESS, this table was stored by TCRdb with only in-frame sequences that have V and J called. A share of the clones is absent; for the studies checked, an unresolved V gene accounts for under half, and the remainder has no known explanation. The DNA gave D and trimming, while V, J and clone size come from that table. The sample profile shows about 180,000 clones; roughly 87% of them were found once. Around 6.1% of the sample lies in the top ten.

Relative to germline, V is 1 base shorter and J is 2 bases shorter, with 9 bases between their ends. For CDR1 and CDR2, the germline V gene lists SGHTA and FQGNSA. Measured from the cysteine to the phenylalanine, the CDR3 is 15 residues long. Here the CDR3 DNA is all that survives: 45 bases in frame from base 1. The time point label of this sample denotes: individuals recovered from natural SARS-CoV-2 infection. This clone was seen more than once but under ten times. The target of this receptor is not known. No qualities accompany the bases; no much larger clone lies one base away. Overall study outcomes, separate from this receptor: After vaccination, substantial breadth of spike-specific CD8+ and CD4+ T cell responses was reported. Compared with placebo recipients, Ad26.COV2.S recipients showed higher spike-specific TCR breadth (P = 0.0014). The authors noted that the TCR breadth and depth analyses may have underestimated total T cell responses. Non-spike TCR breadth was comparable between vaccine and placebo recipients, consistent with the vaccine containing only spike.

The sequencing here drew on peripheral blood, taken after recovery from COVID-19. The receptor chain draws on TRBV7-2 and TRBJ1-5; too little of a D gene remains to name it. The origin of this receptor is a human donor who had recovered from COVID-19. The base sequence is TGTGCCAGCAGCTTAGAGGTGGGAGGCAATCAGCCCCAGCATTTT. Its coded protein is CASSLEVGGNQPQHF. The entire variable domain, with the stretches around the CDR3 drawn from the reference TRBV7-2 and TRBJ1-5 proteins, is GAGVSQSPSNKVTEKGKDVELRCDPISGHTALYWYRQSLGQGLEFLIYFQGNSAPDKSGLPSDRFSAERTGGSVSTLTIQRTQQEDSAVYLCASSLEVGGNQPQHFGDGTRLSIL.